A single sample gave rise to the 25 T cell receptor beta chains below, sequenced in a study of neoadjuvant anti-PD-1 for oral cavity cancer. Libraries were prepared by immunoSEQ multiplex PCR; TCRdb keeps only in-frame clonotypes and omits some of them. The data show 37,000 or so clones, over 30% seen once. Time point indicated: after neoadjuvant nivolumab, at surgical resection. Specimen: tumor tissue, collected after nivolumab (anti-PD-1) treatment. These receptors were taken from a person aged 35-80 years with oral cavity squamous cell carcinoma.

V and J are TRBV9 and TRBJ1-2; D gene unclear. The germline V gene has CDR1 SGDLS and CDR2 YYNGEE. V was pared by 0 bases and J by 10 bases, with 7 bases between. CDR3 length equals 11 residues. The CDR3: CASSVGLTYTF. The CDR3, as DNA: TGTGCCAGCAGCGTAGGACTTACCTACACCTTC. Filled out from reference TRBV9 and TRBJ1-2, the complete variable domain reads DSGVTQTPKHLITATGQRVTLRCSPRSGDLSVYWYQQSLDQGLQFLIQYYNGEERAKGNILERFSAQQFPDLHSELNLSSLELGDSALYFCASSVGLTYTFGSGTRLTVV.

This clone has a handful of counts. V is TRBV2 and J is TRBJ1-1, with TRBD1 identical over 7 bases. The CDR3 is 14 amino acids. The V and J ends lost 7 bases and 1 base, in that order; junction bases with no gene match: 6. Germline CDR1 is SNHLY and CDR2 is FYNNEI. The CDR3 DNA follows: TGTGCCAGCATCACCGGGACAGAGAACACTGAAGCTTTCTTT. Encoded protein: CASITGTENTEAFF.

This chain connects TRBV2 to TRBJ1-4; 7 bases are shared with TRBD1. Germline V gives CDR1 SNHLY, CDR2 FYNNEI. V was pared by 7 bases and J by 8 bases, with 13 bases of the junction left unmatched. CDR3 length: 15 residues. This chain's CDR3 is CASTATTGTWEKLFF. CDR3 DNA sequence: TGTGCCAGCACCGCCACGACAGGGACATGGGAAAAACTGTTTTTT.

The chain combines TRBV7-9 with TRBJ2-3; D call uncertain. The CDR3 consists of 15 residues. Trimming shortened V by 5 bases and J by 2 bases, and 14 bases separated the two germline ends. The germline CDR1 and CDR2 sequences are SEHNR and FQNEAQ (reference sequence). The CDR3 DNA is TGTGCCAGCAGCCTAGACCATCAAAACACAGATACGCAGTATTTT. As protein: CASSLDHQNTDTQYF.

This clone has more than one count but fewer than ten. J is TRBJ1-2 and V is TRBV28; 9 nucleotides match TRBD1. Germline V CDR1 and CDR2: MDHEN, SYDVKM. The J segment lost 4 bases and the V segment lost 5 bases, leaving 2 bases of the junction unmatched. The CDR3 is 13 residues long. CDR3 bases: TGTGCCAGCAGTCAGGACAGGGGCTATGGCTACACCTTC. Its translation is CASSQDRGYGYTF.

The table lists this clone with a few counts. The chain couples TRBV4-1 to TRBJ1-1, with TRBD1 matching over 9 bases. This CDR3 is built from 15 residues. Germline V lookup: CDR1 MGHRA, CDR2 YSYEKL. V was clipped by 1 base and J by 5 bases; unmatched bases: 5. The CDR3 DNA follows: TGCGCCAGCAGCCAAGCCTACAGGGGGCGGACTGAAGCTTTCTTT. The encoded protein is CASSQAYRGRTEAFF.

This clone appeared a few times. This rearrangement joins TRBV28 to TRBJ1-2; TRBD1 matches at 8 bases. This CDR3 spans 14 amino acids. Germline-derived CDR1 and CDR2 are MDHEN and SYDVKM. With V trimmed by 6 bases and J by 8 bases, 11 bases remained unmatched. The CDR3 region is CASRTTDRADGYTF. For the CDR3, the DNA is TGTGCCAGCAGAACAACGGACAGGGCGGACGGCTACACCTTC.

The chain employs TRBV27 and TRBJ1-5; D is possibly TRBD1 (6 bases). The CDR3 covers 15 residues. Looked up from germline, CDR1 is MNHEY and CDR2 is SMNVEV (reference sequence). Trimming left V 6 bases short and J 2 bases short, with 14 bases between. The CDR3 loop reads CASRSRGIGNQPQHF. In DNA form, the CDR3 reads TGTGCCAGCAGAAGCAGGGGAATAGGCAATCAGCCCCAGCATTTT.

This clone was seen only a few times. This chain uses TRBV5-1 with TRBJ1-1; no firm D call. With 4 bases removed from V and 0 bases from J, the gap between germline ends came to 13 bases. The CDR3 runs to 15 residues. Germline CDR1 and CDR2: SGHRS and YFSETQ. The CDR3: CASSPTKGLNTEAFF. DNA of the CDR3: TGCGCCAGCAGCCCGACAAAGGGCTTGAACACTGAAGCTTTCTTT.

The chain employs TRBV30 and TRBJ2-2; a possible D gene is TRBD1 (6 bases). Trimming cost V 3 bases and J 6 bases, with 11 bases left between them. CDR1 and CDR2 from the germline V gene are GTSNPN and SVGIG (reference sequence). The CDR3 spans 13 residues. The CDR3 loop is CAWSPGTSGELFF. CDR3 nucleotide sequence: TGTGCCTGGAGCCCCGGGACATCCGGGGAGCTGTTTTTT.

The chain couples TRBV5-1 to TRBJ1-1; no clear D. The CDR3 consists of 16 residues. Trimming cost V 1 base and J 4 bases, with 17 bases left between them. Germline loops: CDR1 SGHRS, CDR2 YFSETQ. The CDR3, as DNA: TGCGCCAGCAGCTTGTCTTTAGGACTGTCGGCCACTGAAGCTTTCTTT. The encoded protein is CASSLSLGLSATEAFF.

Here the CDR3 DNA reads TGTGCCAGCAGTGGACTTGGCGGGGGCAGCGATGAGCAGTTCTTC. It specifies CASSGLGGGSDEQFF. V is TRBV6-1 and J is TRBJ2-1, with a tentative D call TRBD2 (7 bases). The CDR3 loop spans 15 amino acids. CDR1 is MNHNS and CDR2 is SASEGT in the germline V gene. The V end was cut by 4 bases, the J end by 8 bases, with 18 bases between.

This clone showed up just a few times. The V gene is TRBV28, the J gene TRBJ1-2; D might be TRBD1 (6 bases). CDR3 length: 17 amino acids. Germline V lookup: CDR1 MDHEN, CDR2 SYDVKM. Trimming removed 4 bases at V and 6 bases at J, with 24 bases between. The CDR3 DNA follows: TGTGCCAGCAGTTCCCCCGGACAGCAGGGCAATGCGCATGGCTACACCTTC. This encodes CASSSPGQQGNAHGYTF.

The CDR3 reads CASSTLTGGSEKLFF. CDR3 DNA sequence: TGTGCCAGTAGTACCTTGACAGGGGGAAGCGAAAAACTGTTTTTT. The J gene is TRBJ1-4, the V gene TRBV19, with 9 nucleotides matching TRBD1. The CDR3 is 15 residues long. The V and J ends lost 4 bases and 8 bases, in that order; junction bases with no gene match: 8. Germline values: CDR1 LNHDA, CDR2 SQIVND (reference sequence).

This clone has only a few counts. In DNA form, the CDR3 reads TGCGCCAGCAGCCCCTACGAGGTAGATCAGCCCCAGCATTTT. Its translation: CASSPYEVDQPQHF. The chain employs TRBV4-1 and TRBJ1-5, with D uncertain. V lost 4 bases to trimming and J lost 5 bases, with 12 bases between them. Germline lookup yields CDR1 MGHRA and CDR2 YSYEKL. The CDR3 spans 14 residues.

In this sample, this clone turned up a few times. The chain combines TRBV5-1 with TRBJ2-5; D might be TRBD1 (5 bases). This CDR3 is 14 amino acids long. The ends were cut back, 0 bases at V and 2 bases at J, with 8 bases in the middle. CDR1 is SGHRS and CDR2 is YFSETQ in the germline V gene. CDR3 nucleotide sequence: TGCGCCAGCAGCTTGGCCGACAGACAAGAGACCCAGTACTTC. Its protein product is CASSLADRQETQYF. The complete variable domain, with remaining parts taken from reference TRBV5-1 and TRBJ2-5, reads KAGVTQTPRYLIKTRGQQVTLSCSPISGHRSVSWYQQTPGQGLQFLFEYFSETQRNKGNFPGRFSGRQFSNSRSEMNVSTLELGDSALYLCASSLADRQETQYFGPGTRLLVL.

J is TRBJ2-7 and V is TRBV10-3; the match to TRBD1 covers 7 bases. Germline values: CDR1 ENHRY, CDR2 SYGVKD. Trimming took 10 bases from V and 3 from J; bases not matched to a gene: 12. This CDR3 has 14 residues. The CDR3 here is CASSRGAGGYEQYF. In DNA form, the CDR3 reads TGTGCCAGCTCAAGAGGGGCAGGGGGCTACGAGCAGTACTTC.

This clone was seen more than once but under ten times. The V and J genes are TRBV29-1 and TRBJ1-1; 10 bases fit TRBD1. The V and J ends lost 4 bases and 8 bases, in that order; junction bases with no gene match: 10. CDR1 is SQVTM and CDR2 is ANQGSEA in the germline V gene. The CDR3 is 14 residues long. CDR3 sequence (DNA): TGCAGCGTTGGCTCCGGGACAGGGGTTCAAGAAGCTTTCTTT. Translated, it gives CSVGSGTGVQEAFF.

CDR3 sequence (DNA): TGTGCCAGCAGCTACGAGTTTGGGACAGAGCAAGAGACCCAGTACTTC. Protein: CASSYEFGTEQETQYF. The chain has TRBV7-9 and TRBJ2-5, with 7 bases identical to TRBD1. V shed 4 bases and J 2 bases; nucleotides not matched to a gene: 10. CDR1 SEHNR and CDR2 FQNEAQ come from the germline V gene (reference sequence). This CDR3 spans 16 amino acids.

The genes are TRBV4-1 and TRBJ2-1, with TRBD1 matching 12 bases. The CDR3 is 16 residues long. V trimming: 4 bases; J trimming: 9 bases; junction bases outside the gene matches: 10. The V gene's germline CDR1 is MGHRA and CDR2 YSYEKL. DNA of the CDR3: TGCGCCAGCAGCCTACCGGGACAGGGGGCAGTTACTGAGCAGTTCTTC. Amino acids: CASSLPGQGAVTEQFF.

The chain recombines TRBV2 with TRBJ1-2; 8 bases line up with TRBD1. The V segment lost 2 bases and the J segment 3 bases; nucleotides outside the gene matches: 5. Germline V gives CDR1 SNHLY, CDR2 FYNNEI. The CDR3 extends over 15 amino acids. The DNA for the CDR3 is TGTGCCAGCAGTGAACCATCGGGACAGGACTATGGCTACACCTTC. Amino acids: CASSEPSGQDYGYTF.

This clone was found many times. This chain uses TRBV6-1 with TRBJ1-5; D not certain. V gave up 4 bases and J gave up 0 bases, with 10 bases separating them. The germline V gene encodes CDR1 MNHNS and CDR2 SASEGT. This CDR3 is built from 15 residues. The CDR3 here is CASSVSGDSNQPQHF. Written as DNA, the CDR3 is TGTGCCAGCAGTGTGTCGGGAGATAGCAATCAGCCCCAGCATTTT.

The chain joins TRBV11-3 to TRBJ2-1; TRBD1 agrees at 8 bases. Germline CDR1 SGHNT, CDR2 YENEEA. The CDR3 covers 15 residues. V was pared by 5 bases and J by 9 bases, with 12 bases of the junction left unmatched. CDR3 in amino acids: CASSTGQGKESEQFF. CDR3 sequence (DNA): TGTGCCAGCAGCACTGGACAGGGTAAAGAGAGTGAGCAGTTCTTC.

This chain joins TRBV28 and TRBJ2-3; D unresolved. CDR3 length: 11 amino acids. With 8 bases removed from V and 2 bases from J, the gap between germline ends came to 5 bases. CDR1 and CDR2 from the germline V gene are MDHEN and SYDVKM. CDR3 amino acids: CASANTDTQYF. The CDR3, as DNA: TGTGCCAGCGCGAACACAGATACGCAGTATTTT.

This clone turned up a few times. The chain carries TRBV2 and TRBJ1-4; D gene unclear. Germline V CDR1 and CDR2: SNHLY, FYNNEI. The V end was cut by 7 bases, the J end by 7 bases, with 13 bases between. The CDR3 length is 13 residues. The CDR3 protein is CASIPPGSEKLFF. The CDR3 DNA follows: TGTGCCAGCATTCCACCAGGAAGTGAAAAACTGTTTTTT. Full variable domain (remainder filled in from reference TRBV2 and TRBJ1-4): EPEVTQTPSHQVTQMGQEVILRCVPISNHLYFYWYRQILGQKVEFLVSFYNNEISEKSEIFDDQFSVERPDGSNFTLKIRSTKLEDSAMYFCASIPPGSEKLFFGSGTQLSVL.